A selection of T cell receptor beta chains follows, all from one sample in a study of T-cell reconstitution after alpha-beta-depleted transplantation in children. TCRdb called the PCR reads again in MiXCR, with one record for every CDR3 protein. The sample has approximately 250,000 distinct CDR3 sequences, approximately 9.9% seen once; the top ten hold 5% to 6%. Sequences were derived from PBMCs from the stem cell graft donor, sampled from the stem cell graft. The receptors originated from a human donor who donated a stem cell graft to a child with SCID. Both conserved end residues are part of each CDR3. The D gene is left open where the match is weak. Size values are once, few and many counts, or a class for expanded clones, and some rows have none.

V gene	D gene	CDR3 length	J gene	clone size	CDR3 protein	CDR3 DNA
TRBV27	.	12	TRBJ1-2	many	CASTSGGNGYTF	TGTGCCAGCACCTCCGGCGGGAATGGCTACACCTTC
TRBV4-1	.	15	TRBJ1-1	many	CASSQVGHMGSEAFF	TGCGCCAGCAGCCAAGTGGGACATATGGGCTCTGAAGCTTTCTTT
TRBV20-1	.	15	TRBJ1-1	many	CSARGGAAWSTEAFF	TGCAGTGCTAGAGGGGGGGCAGCTTGGAGCACTGAAGCTTTCTTT
TRBV28	.	12	TRBJ1-1	many	CASTLQNTEAFF	TGTGCCAGCACCCTACAGAACACTGAAGCTTTCTTT
TRBV20-1	.	12	TRBJ1-5	few	CSAAVPNQPQHF	TGCAGTGCCGCCGTTCCAAATCAGCCCCAGCATTTT
TRBV7-2	.	15	TRBJ2-7	many	CASSLYGVSSYEQYF	TGTGCCAGCAGCTTATACGGGGTTAGCTCCTACGAGCAGTACTTC
TRBV5-1	.	13	TRBJ2-5	many	CASSLSGVETQYF	TGCGCCAGCAGCTTATCGGGGGTCGAGACCCAGTACTTC
TRBV7-8	.	13	TRBJ1-2	.	CASSFGVAYGYTF	TGTGCCAGCAGCTTCGGGGTTGCCTACGGCTACACCTTC
TRBV6-5	TRBD1	16	TRBJ1-2	many	CASSRDRTRANYGYTF	TGTGCCAGCAGTAGGGACAGGACACGAGCTAACTATGGCTACACCTTC
TRBV11-1	.	14	TRBJ2-4	many	CASSDQDQGNIQYF	TGTGCCAGCAGCGACCAGGACCAGGGAAACATTCAGTACTTC
TRBV3-1	.	13	TRBJ1-1	many	CASSPLKNTEAFF	TGTGCCAGCAGCCCCTTGAAGAACACTGAAGCTTTCTTT
TRBV28	.	18	TRBJ2-1	.	CARSHNLIGTPLPNEQFF	TGTGCCCGCAGTCATAACTTGATCGGGACACCTCTACCCAATGAGCAGTTCTTC
TRBV20-1	TRBD2	14	TRBJ2-3	.	CSAVTSGVGDTQYF	TGCAGTGCTGTAACTAGCGGGGTAGGAGATACGCAGTATTTT
TRBV5-1	.	14	TRBJ1-1	few	CASSLGTEDTEAFF	TGCGCCAGCAGCTTAGGGACGGAAGACACTGAAGCTTTCTTT
TRBV29-1	TRBD2	13	TRBJ2-7	many	CSVGTSGFYEQYF	TGCAGCGTTGGGACTAGCGGCTTCTACGAGCAGTACTTC
TRBV7-3	TRBD2	14	TRBJ2-1	few	CASSLIATSPEQFF	TGTGCCAGCAGCTTAATCGCGACTAGCCCTGAGCAGTTCTTC
TRBV6-2/TRBV6-3	.	21	TRBJ2-6	many	CASSPVGVLASRPSGANVLTF	TGTGCCAGCAGCCCCGTCGGGGTCCTAGCTAGTAGGCCCTCTGGGGCCAACGTCCTGACTTTC
TRBV6-5	.	15	TRBJ1-1	many	CASSSLGGLGTEAFF	TGTGCCAGCAGTTCCCTAGGGGGTTTGGGCACTGAAGCTTTCTTT
TRBV7-2	.	15	TRBJ1-4	.	CASSLFRARGEKLFF	TGTGCCAGCAGCTTATTTAGGGCGCGGGGGGAAAAACTGTTTTTT
TRBV9	TRBD2	15	TRBJ2-3	many	CASSSPTSGGDTQYF	TGTGCCAGCAGCTCACCGACTAGCGGGGGCGATACGCAGTATTTT
TRBV7-9	.	14	TRBJ2-2	many	CASRGDETTGELFF	TGTGCCAGCAGAGGGGACGAAACCACCGGGGAGCTGTTTTTT
TRBV5-6	.	16	TRBJ2-2	many	CASSLIGQIGAGELFF	TGTGCCAGCAGCTTGATAGGACAGATCGGCGCCGGGGAGCTGTTTTTT
TRBV20-1	.	14	TRBJ2-7	many	CSARDKGGYYEQYF	TGCAGTGCTAGAGATAAAGGGGGGTATTACGAGCAGTACTTC
TRBV20-1	.	13	TRBJ1-2	many	CSVRAGGDYGYTF	TGCAGTGTCCGTGCGGGCGGCGACTATGGCTACACCTTC
TRBV6-2/TRBV6-3	TRBD1	20	TRBJ2-2	many	CASSYSGGQGIQMYTGELFF	TGTGCCAGCAGTTACTCGGGGGGACAGGGTATACAAATGTACACCGGGGAGCTGTTTTTT
TRBV27	.	14	TRBJ1-2	many	CASSLVHPRNGYTF	TGTGCCAGCAGTTTGGTTCACCCGCGTAATGGCTACACCTTC
TRBV15	.	14	TRBJ2-1	few	CATSPPDGRNEQFF	TGTGCCACCAGCCCCCCGGATGGGCGAAATGAGCAGTTCTTC
TRBV7-9	.	14	TRBJ1-2	many	CASSRNLANYGYTF	TGTGCCAGCAGCCGAAACCTAGCTAACTATGGCTACACCTTC
TRBV5-1	TRBD2	15	TRBJ2-5	many	CASSALAAKQETQYF	TGCGCCAGCAGCGCACTAGCGGCCAAGCAAGAGACCCAGTACTTC
TRBV10-3	.	14	TRBJ1-6	many	CAISEWGRNSPLHF	TGTGCCATCAGTGAGTGGGGCCGGAATTCACCCCTCCACTTT
TRBV18	.	14	TRBJ1-2	.	CASSPPLGSDGYTF	TGTGCCAGCTCACCACCTCTGGGTAGTGATGGCTACACCTTC
TRBV11-3	.	19	TRBJ2-3	many	CASSLRPGGGVGGTDTQYF	TGTGCCAGCAGCTTAAGGCCAGGGGGAGGCGTTGGGGGCACAGATACGCAGTATTTT
TRBV5-6	.	11	TRBJ2-2	.	CASTLTGELFF	TGTGCCAGCACCCTAACCGGGGAGCTGTTTTTT
TRBV18	.	11	TRBJ2-5	many	CASSTQETQYF	TGTGCCAGCTCGACTCAAGAGACCCAGTACTTC
TRBV20-1	.	16	TRBJ1-6	.	CSARDPPGRGKSPLHF	TGCAGTGCTAGAGATCCCCCGGGCAGGGGAAAATCACCCCTCCACTTT
TRBV20-1	.	12	TRBJ2-2	few	CSARDLAGELFF	TGCAGTGCTAGAGATTTAGCTGGGGAGCTGTTTTTT
TRBV12-3/TRBV12-4	TRBD1	16	TRBJ1-5	many	CASSPPGQGRGQPQHF	TGTGCCAGCAGTCCGCCGGGACAGGGCAGGGGCCAGCCCCAGCATTTT
TRBV6-1	TRBD1	15	TRBJ2-5	many	CASSLFGQGEETQYF	TGTGCCAGCAGCCTATTCGGACAGGGGGAAGAGACCCAGTACTTC
TRBV15	.	14	TRBJ2-3	few	CATNEGGLADTQYF	TGTGCCACCAACGAGGGGGGGCTGGCAGATACGCAGTATTTT
TRBV27	.	16	TRBJ1-6	many	CASSPSKGRYNSPLHF	TGTGCCAGCAGCCCCTCGAAGGGGAGGTATAATTCACCCCTCCACTTT
TRBV5-6	.	13	TRBJ1-4	many	CASSLYAAEKLFF	TGTGCCAGCAGCTTGTACGCAGCAGAAAAACTGTTTTTT
TRBV5-6	.	15	TRBJ2-5	many	CASSYDGGTQETQYF	TGTGCCAGCAGCTACGATGGGGGGACTCAAGAGACCCAGTACTTC
TRBV27	.	17	TRBJ1-6	many	CASSRTGIGGVNSPLHF	TGTGCCAGCAGCCGCACCGGGATTGGAGGGGTTAATTCACCCCTCCACTTT
TRBV7-9	.	14	TRBJ1-2	many	CASSSRTVEVGYTF	TGTGCCAGCAGCTCCCGAACGGTAGAAGTCGGCTACACCTTC
TRBV28	.	16	TRBJ1-3	many	CASSSPEGRSGNTIYF	TGTGCCAGCAGTTCTCCTGAGGGCCGCTCTGGAAACACCATATATTTT